Included here is one TCR beta chain sequence, with context. Its matching antigen is unknown. This record comes from a study of identical twins. Study observations and caveats: Out-of-frame alpha sequences that twins shared showed excess low generation probability.

V was clipped by 6 bases and J by 5 bases, with 10 bases between them. CDR3 length equals 13 residues. Germline CDR1 and CDR2: MDHEN and SYDVKM. Template switching supplied a universal primer site; unique molecular identifiers were carried on the cDNA. TCRdb processed the 5' RACE reads anew with MiXCR; each CDR3 protein has one entry. Of around 530,000 distinct CDR3 sequences in the sample, 13% to 15% were seen once. The same specimen was also included in a second study, on yellow fever vaccine responses in identical twins. That study adds: Twins showed a vaccine T cell response that reportedly seemed partly convergent, partly personalized.

The clonotype was recovered from a woman aged 18-30 years in good health. The chain links TRBV28 to TRBJ2-2, with D hard to call. The sequenced material came from CD4+ T cells sorted from blood. DNA of the CDR3: TGTGCCAGCAGAAACCCTGGTACCGGGGAGCTGTTTTTT. Translated, it gives CASRNPGTGELFF.